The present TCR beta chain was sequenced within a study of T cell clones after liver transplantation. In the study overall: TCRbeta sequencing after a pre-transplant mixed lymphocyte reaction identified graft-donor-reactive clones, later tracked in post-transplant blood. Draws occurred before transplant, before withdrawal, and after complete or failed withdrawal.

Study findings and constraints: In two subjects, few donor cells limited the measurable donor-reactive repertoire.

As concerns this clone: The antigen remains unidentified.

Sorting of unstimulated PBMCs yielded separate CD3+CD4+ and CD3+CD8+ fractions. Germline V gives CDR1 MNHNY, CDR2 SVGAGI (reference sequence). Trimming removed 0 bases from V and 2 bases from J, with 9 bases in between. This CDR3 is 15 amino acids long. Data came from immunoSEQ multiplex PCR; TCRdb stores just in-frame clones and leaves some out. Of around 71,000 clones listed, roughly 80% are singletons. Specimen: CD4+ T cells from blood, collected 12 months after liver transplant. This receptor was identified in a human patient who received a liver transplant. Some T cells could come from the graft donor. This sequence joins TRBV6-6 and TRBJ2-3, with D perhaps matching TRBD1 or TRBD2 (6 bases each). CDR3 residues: CASSYSWGATDTQYF. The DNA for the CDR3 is TGTGCCAGCAGTTACTCGTGGGGGGCCACAGATACGCAGTATTTT.